This T cell receptor (beta chain) was captured by sequencing in a study of T cell repertoires in aging, cancer and after chemotherapy. Study results and caveats: Age-matched healthy donors had significantly more diverse, less clonal blood TCR repertoires than untreated cancer patients. Hematological cancer patients had lymphoid organ infiltration that may impair thymic emigration or T cell expansion. In healthy donors, age-related TCR diversity loss mainly reflected lost richness. The repertoire data cannot show anything about immunological memory following chemotherapy.

CDR3 length equals 18 residues. This clonotype was found a few times. Its antigen is as yet unknown. Amplification of TCR beta used genomic DNA extracted from peripheral blood. Rearranged V-D-J TRB sequences were amplified with a mixed TRB-A/B primer pool. TCRdb called the multiplex PCR reads again in MiXCR, with one record for every CDR3 protein. The sample consists of about 4,500 distinct CDR3 sequences, 20% to 30% of them appearing once. The sequencing input was blood. This TCR was sampled from a human donor with a blood cancer. The chain couples TRBV12-3 or TRBV12-4 to TRBJ2-4; the match to TRBD1 covers 12 bases. In DNA form, the CDR3 reads TGTGCTAGTGGTTTGGGGGACAGGGGGCGCCTAGCCAAAAACATTCAGTACTTC. It yields the protein CASGLGDRGRLAKNIQYF.